The 5 T cell receptor beta chains below all came from one sample that was sequenced in a study of T cells in Graves' hyperthyroidism and ophthalmopathy. It was RNA transcripts that yielded the amplified TCR beta CDR3 regions. HTBI primers drove first-round RT-PCR of the TCR CDR3. In TCRdb, the multiplex PCR reads were re-called with MiXCR into one record per CDR3 protein. The sample has approximately 610,000 distinct CDR3 sequences; roughly 14% are singletons. The source material was blood. These receptors all come from a woman in her thirties or forties with Graves' ophthalmopathy.

This clonotype was observed at least ten times. The V call is TRBV9, the J call TRBJ1-2, with TRBD1 matching 9 bases. The trim removed 3 bases at V and 4 bases at J, leaving 4 bases unmatched. The CDR3 consists of 14 residues. Germline lookup yields CDR1 SGDLS and CDR2 YYNGEE. CDR3 DNA sequence: TGTGCCAGCAGCGCAGGGGACAGGGTCTATGGCTACACCTTC. It translates to CASSAGDRVYGYTF.

This clonotype was seen at least ten times. The chain is built from TRBV29-1 and TRBJ2-4; D may be TRBD1 (5 bases). Germline V CDR1 and CDR2: SQVTM, ANQGSEA. Trimming pared 6 bases from V and 1 base from J, leaving 13 bases between. The length of the CDR3 is 14 residues. DNA for the CDR3: TGCAGCGTCGTAGTGGGGCTGGCCAAAAACATTCAGTACTTC. It is translated as CSVVVGLAKNIQYF.

For the CDR3, the DNA is TGTGCCAGTACTAGAGGGGAGGGTAGCAATCAGCCCCAGCATTTT. Protein: CASTRGEGSNQPQHF. This chain links TRBV19 with TRBJ1-5; D might be TRBD1 (5 bases). V lost 7 bases to trimming and J lost 0 bases, with 13 bases between them. CDR1 LNHDA and CDR2 SQIVND come from the germline V gene (reference sequence). This CDR3 has 15 residues.

This clonotype was detected a few times. This sequence joins TRBV12-3 or TRBV12-4 and TRBJ1-5; D gene ambiguous. The V end lost 3 bases, the J end lost 10 bases, and 13 bases lay between the germline ends. The CDR3 is 13 amino acids. As DNA, the CDR3 is TGTGCCAGCAGTTTGAGTCGAAGCGAACCCCAGCATTTT. Protein: CASSLSRSEPQHF.

With respect to this clonotype: One end of the junction is discordant with germline, which a read error may explain. This chain connects TRBV20-1 to TRBJ1-1, with D perhaps matching TRBD1 (5 bases). CDR3 length: 13 residues. Germline V gene sequence: CDR1 DFQATT, CDR2 SNEGSKA (reference sequence). CDR3 residues: CSARGGGGADAFF. DNA of the CDR3: TGCAGTGCCAGAGGTGGGGGGGGTGCCGACGCTTTCTTT.